A selection of T cell receptor beta chains follows, all from one sample in a study of T cells in localized non-small cell lung cancer. TCRdb's table, derived via immunoSEQ multiplex PCR, lists solely in-frame clones and lacks some. The table includes 2,800 or so clones, 15% to 20% detected once. This specimen consisted of lung tumor tissue, obtained before any cancer treatment. These receptors were obtained from a man aged 35 to 69 with stage I squamous cell lung carcinoma. Each CDR3 is given with its conserved first and last residue. The D gene is left open where the match is weak. Part of the rows lack a size; the others show once, few, many or a class for expanded clones.

clone size: few; V gene: TRBV6-7; D gene: .; J gene: TRBJ1-2; CDR3 protein: CGAGTFYGYTF; CDR3 DNA: TGTGGCGCAGGCACCTTCTATGGCTACACCTTC
clone size: .; V gene: TRBV6-8; D gene: .; J gene: TRBJ1-1; CDR3 protein: CASSKGINTEAFF; CDR3 DNA: TGTGCCAGCAGTAAGGGGATAAACACTGAAGCTTTCTTT
clone size: .; V gene: TRBV18; D gene: TRBD1; J gene: TRBJ2-1; CDR3 protein: CASSPPGTGGYNEQFF; CDR3 DNA: TGTGCCAGCTCACCACCCGGGACAGGCGGCTACAATGAGCAGTTCTTC
clone size: medium-sized; V gene: TRBV28; D gene: .; J gene: TRBJ2-7; CDR3 protein: CASSSTGMGSYEQYF; CDR3 DNA: TGTGCCAGCAGTTCGACGGGGATGGGCTCCTACGAGCAGTACTTC
clone size: many; V gene: TRBV7-1; D gene: .; J gene: TRBJ1-2; CDR3 protein: CASSLQPTNYGYTF; CDR3 DNA: TGTGCCAGCAGCTTACAGCCGACTAACTATGGCTACACCTTC
clone size: few; V gene: TRBV9; D gene: .; J gene: TRBJ2-5; CDR3 protein: CASVLTSQETQYF; CDR3 DNA: TGTGCCAGCGTCTTGACAAGCCAAGAGACCCAGTACTTC
clone size: medium-sized; V gene: TRBV4-1; D gene: .; J gene: TRBJ1-1; CDR3 protein: CASSQLGTQRMNTEAFF; CDR3 DNA: TGCGCCAGCAGCCAACTAGGGACCCAACGAATGAACACTGAAGCTTTCTTT
clone size: few; V gene: TRBV6-8; D gene: .; J gene: TRBJ2-1; CDR3 protein: CASSYSTGWEQFF; CDR3 DNA: TGTGCCAGCAGTTACTCCACTGGGTGGGAGCAGTTCTTC
clone size: .; V gene: TRBV28; D gene: .; J gene: TRBJ1-2; CDR3 protein: CASRYRVGGYTF; CDR3 DNA: TGTGCCAGCAGGTACAGGGTTGGTGGCTACACCTTC
clone size: .; V gene: TRBV30; D gene: .; J gene: TRBJ2-5; CDR3 protein: CAWSVGLRETQYF; CDR3 DNA: TGTGCCTGGAGCGTGGGGCTGAGGGAGACCCAGTACTTC
clone size: .; V gene: TRBV30; D gene: .; J gene: TRBJ1-1; CDR3 protein: CAWSDLILRGLKNTEAFF; CDR3 DNA: TGTGCCTGGAGTGACCTTATCCTCCGGGGCTTGAAGAACACTGAAGCTTTCTTT
clone size: .; V gene: TRBV28; D gene: .; J gene: TRBJ2-1; CDR3 protein: CASSLVLGGGFF; CDR3 DNA: TGTGCCAGCAGTTTAGTTCTCGGGGGCGGGTTCTTC
clone size: .; V gene: TRBV28; D gene: .; J gene: TRBJ1-3; CDR3 protein: CASSGLGGSGNTIYF; CDR3 DNA: TGTGCCAGCAGTGGTCTAGGGGGCTCTGGAAACACCATATATTTT
clone size: .; V gene: TRBV29-1; D gene: .; J gene: TRBJ2-5; CDR3 protein: CSVGGASVRETQYF; CDR3 DNA: TGCAGCGTTGGAGGGGCGTCGGTAAGAGAGACCCAGTACTTC
clone size: .; V gene: TRBV19; D gene: .; J gene: TRBJ1-2; CDR3 protein: CASIDLNYGYTF; CDR3 DNA: TGTGCCAGTATTGACCTAAACTATGGCTACACCTTC
clone size: few; V gene: TRBV7-8; D gene: .; J gene: TRBJ1-1; CDR3 protein: CASRKTVNTEAFF; CDR3 DNA: TGTGCCAGCAGGAAAACAGTGAACACTGAAGCTTTCTTT
clone size: medium-sized; V gene: TRBV18; D gene: .; J gene: TRBJ2-5; CDR3 protein: CASSPPAQGGETQYF; CDR3 DNA: TGTGCCAGCTCACCACCGGCTCAAGGGGGGGAGACCCAGTACTTC
clone size: few; V gene: TRBV29-1; D gene: .; J gene: TRBJ1-1; CDR3 protein: CSSDGDNRGTAFF; CDR3 DNA: TGCAGCTCCGATGGAGACAATCGCGGAACAGCTTTCTTT
clone size: .; V gene: TRBV30; D gene: .; J gene: TRBJ1-2; CDR3 protein: CAKDRGNYGYTF; CDR3 DNA: TGTGCCAAGGATCGGGGGAACTATGGCTACACCTTC
clone size: .; V gene: TRBV30; D gene: TRBD1; J gene: TRBJ1-6; CDR3 protein: CAWSAHPTGTENSPLHF; CDR3 DNA: TGTGCCTGGAGTGCCCACCCTACCGGGACAGAAAATTCACCCCTCCACTTT